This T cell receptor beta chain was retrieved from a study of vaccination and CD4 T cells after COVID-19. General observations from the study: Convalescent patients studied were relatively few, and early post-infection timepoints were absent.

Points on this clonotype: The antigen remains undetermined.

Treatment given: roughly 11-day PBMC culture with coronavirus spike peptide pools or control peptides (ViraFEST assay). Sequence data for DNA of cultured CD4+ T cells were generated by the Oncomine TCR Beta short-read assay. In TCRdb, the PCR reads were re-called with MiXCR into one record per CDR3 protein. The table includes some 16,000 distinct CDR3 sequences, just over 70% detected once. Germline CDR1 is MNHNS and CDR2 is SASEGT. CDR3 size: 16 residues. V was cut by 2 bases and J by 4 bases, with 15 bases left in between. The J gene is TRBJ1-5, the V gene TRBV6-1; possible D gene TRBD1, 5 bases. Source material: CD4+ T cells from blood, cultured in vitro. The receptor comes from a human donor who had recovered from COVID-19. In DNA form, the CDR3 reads TGTGCCAGCAGTGAAAGGGTACAGGAGAAGAATCAGCCCCAGCATTTT. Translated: CASSERVQEKNQPQHF.